The clone carrying this TCR beta chain was counted at least ten times. The data derive from a study of early T cells in non-severe SARS-CoV-2 infection. TCRdb ran MiXCR on the 5' RACE reads and lists one entry per CDR3 protein. The sample contains 70,000 or so distinct CDR3 sequences, roughly an eighth of which appear only once. The CDR3 covers 15 residues. Germline V gene sequence: CDR1 GTSNPN, CDR2 SVGIG (reference sequence). With 3 bases removed from V and 3 bases from J, the gap between germline ends came to 15 bases. Sequencing was performed on whole blood. The chain couples TRBV30 to TRBJ1-3; D unclear. The origin of this receptor is an adult who was a healthcare worker with PCR-confirmed SARS-CoV-2 infection or an uninfected control (not recorded which). Here the CDR3 reads CAWSTTPTSGNTIYF. The CDR3 DNA reads TGTGCCTGGAGCACTACACCCACGAGTGGAAACACCATATATTTT.